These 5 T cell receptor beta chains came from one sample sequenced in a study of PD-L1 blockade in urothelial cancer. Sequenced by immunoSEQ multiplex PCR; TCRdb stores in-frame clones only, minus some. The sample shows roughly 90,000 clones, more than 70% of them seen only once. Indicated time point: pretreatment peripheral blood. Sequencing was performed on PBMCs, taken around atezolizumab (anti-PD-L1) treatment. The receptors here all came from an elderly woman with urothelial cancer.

Written as DNA, the CDR3 is TGTGCCAGCAGTGAAAGGGACACTTCTAACTATGGCTACACCTTC. The encoded protein is CASSERDTSNYGYTF. The chain combines TRBV2 with TRBJ1-2; D may be TRBD1 (6 bases). The germline V gene has CDR1 SNHLY and CDR2 FYNNEI. Deletions cut 2 bases from V and 0 bases from J, with 10 bases between. This CDR3 comprises 15 residues.

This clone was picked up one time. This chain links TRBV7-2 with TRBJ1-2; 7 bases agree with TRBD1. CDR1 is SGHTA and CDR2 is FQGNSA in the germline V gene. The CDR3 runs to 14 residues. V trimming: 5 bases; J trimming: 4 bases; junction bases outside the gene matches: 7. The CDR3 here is CASSRQGTSYGYTF. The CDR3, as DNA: TGTGCCAGCAGCCGACAGGGTACGAGCTATGGCTACACCTTC.

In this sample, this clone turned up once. The CDR3 bases are TGTGCCAGCAGTTACTCGATTAACAGGGGGCGGACTGAAGCTTTCTTT. Amino acids: CASSYSINRGRTEAFF. The V call is TRBV6-5, the J call TRBJ1-1; 9 bases map to TRBD1. Trimming cost V 0 bases and J 5 bases; bases outside gene matches: 7. Per germline, CDR1 MNHEY and CDR2 SVGAGI. CDR3 size: 16 residues.

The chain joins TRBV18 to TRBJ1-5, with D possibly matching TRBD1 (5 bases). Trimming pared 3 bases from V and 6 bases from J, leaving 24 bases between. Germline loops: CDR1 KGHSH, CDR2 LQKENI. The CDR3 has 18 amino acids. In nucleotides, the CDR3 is TGTGCCAGCTCACCCTTGGGGGGGGAAACGGCTTTGGTTCAGCCCCAGCATTTT. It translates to CASSPLGGETALVQPQHF.

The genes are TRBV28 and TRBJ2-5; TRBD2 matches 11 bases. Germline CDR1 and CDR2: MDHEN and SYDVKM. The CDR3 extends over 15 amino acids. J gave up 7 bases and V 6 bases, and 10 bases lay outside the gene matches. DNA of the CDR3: TGTGCCAGCAGCTCGGGGACTAGCGGAGGGGGGACCCAGTACTTC. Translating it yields CASSSGTSGGGTQYF.